The 17 T cell receptor beta chains presented below share a single source sample, sequenced in a study of blood T cell repertoires in COVID-19. The protocol was immunoSEQ multiplex PCR, while the TCRdb copy is restricted to in-frame clones and leaves out a portion. The table records just over 80,000 clones, 80% to 85% of them present only once. The material sequenced was peripheral blood. These TCRs come from a man older than 75 with acute or convalescent COVID-19.

The chain recombines TRBV12-3 or TRBV12-4 with TRBJ2-2; 7 bases line up with TRBD1. Trimming cost V 6 bases and J 6 bases; bases outside gene matches: 4. The length of the CDR3 is 13 residues. This CDR3 is CASSPTGSGELFF. CDR3 nucleotides: TGTGCCAGCAGCCCGACAGGGTCCGGGGAGCTGTTTTTT.

The rearrangement joins TRBV4-1 to TRBJ2-3; D is possibly TRBD2 (6 bases). Germline CDR1 reads MGHRA; CDR2 reads YSYEKL. This CDR3 is 15 amino acids long. V shed 1 base and J shed 1 base, with 9 bases lying between them. CDR3 in amino acids: CASSQAGVRTDTQYF. As DNA, the CDR3 is TGCGCCAGCAGCCAAGCGGGAGTTCGCACAGATACGCAGTATTTT.

V gene TRBV11-2 combines with J gene TRBJ2-7, with 7 bases identical to TRBD1. V trimming: 0 bases; J trimming: 5 bases; junction bases outside the gene matches: 4. Germline V gene sequence: CDR1 SGHAT, CDR2 FQNNGV. This CDR3 has 14 amino acids. CDR3 in amino acids: CASSLEQGFDEQYF. The CDR3 DNA reads TGTGCCAGCAGCTTAGAACAGGGGTTCGACGAGCAGTACTTC.

CDR3 in DNA: TGTGCCACCAGCAGGTCTAGCGGGATGGGTGAGCAGTTCTTC. Translation gives CATSRSSGMGEQFF. The genes are TRBV15 and TRBJ2-1, with 9 positions matching TRBD2. The trim removed 3 bases at V and 9 bases at J, leaving 6 bases unmatched. Germline V gives CDR1 LNHNV, CDR2 YYDKDF (reference sequence). The CDR3 length is 14 residues.

V and J are TRBV5-4 and TRBJ1-6; D not certain. The germline gives CDR1 SGHNT, CDR2 YYREEE (reference sequence). V lost 4 bases to trimming and J lost 5 bases, with 10 bases between them. The CDR3 loop spans 14 amino acids. CDR3 amino acids: CASSPNADNSPLHF. Here the CDR3 DNA reads TGTGCCAGCAGCCCCAACGCGGATAATTCACCCCTCCACTTT.

The V gene is TRBV18, the J gene TRBJ1-3, with D unclear. The CDR3 is made up of 17 amino acids. The ends were cut back, 4 bases at V and 0 bases at J, with 16 bases in the middle. CDR1 and CDR2 from the germline V gene are KGHSH and LQKENI. The CDR3 is CASSLTGRSSSGNTIYF. Written as DNA, the CDR3 is TGTGCCAGCTCACTAACGGGGAGGTCAAGCTCTGGAAACACCATATATTTT.

The chain combines TRBV5-5 with TRBJ2-7, with D hard to call. Deletions cut 0 bases from V and 6 bases from J, with 19 bases between. Germline assignment: CDR1 SGHKS and CDR2 YYEKEE (reference sequence). The CDR3 is 16 amino acids. In DNA, the CDR3 is TGTGCCAGCAGCTTGGAGTTCGCAGCTCCTACGGGCGAGCAGTACTTC. Protein product: CASSLEFAAPTGEQYF.

The table lists this clone with many counts. The chain joins TRBV5-1 to TRBJ1-6; 8 bases line up with TRBD1. The CDR3 loop spans 18 amino acids. Looked up from germline, CDR1 is SGHRS and CDR2 is YFSETQ. V gave up 4 bases and J gave up 0 bases; unmatched junction bases: 9. CDR3 in amino acids: CASSVGDRLSSYNSPLHF. The CDR3 coding sequence is TGCGCCAGCAGCGTAGGGGACAGGCTGAGCTCCTATAATTCACCCCTCCACTTT.

V is TRBV19 and J is TRBJ1-2; 9 nucleotides line up with TRBD1. The V gene end was trimmed by 7 bases and the J gene end by 3 bases; junction bases not matched to a gene: 9. The CDR3 is 15 amino acids. Germline-derived CDR1 and CDR2 are LNHDA and SQIVND (reference sequence). CDR3 coding DNA: TGTGCCAGTAAAATCTCCCGGGACAGGGACTATGGCTACACCTTC. Protein product: CASKISRDRDYGYTF.

The chain recombines TRBV28 with TRBJ2-6, with 7 bases that match TRBD1. Per the germline V gene, CDR1 is MDHEN and CDR2 is SYDVKM. The CDR3 extends over 16 amino acids. The V and J ends lost 6 bases and 0 bases, in that order; junction bases with no gene match: 5. CDR3 DNA: TGTGCCAGCAGCACCTACAGGGGCTCTGGGGCCAACGTCCTGACTTTC. Its translation: CASSTYRGSGANVLTF.

This chain uses TRBV30 with TRBJ2-2; D is ambiguous. Trimming took 1 base from V and 3 from J, leaving 12 bases between them. CDR1 is GTSNPN, CDR2 SVGIG, per germline (reference sequence). The CDR3 has 15 amino acids. In nucleotides, the CDR3 is TGTGCCTGGAGTGACGGCCAGCGATACACCGGGGAGCTGTTTTTT. Encoded protein: CAWSDGQRYTGELFF.

The rearrangement uses TRBV5-6 and TRBJ1-5; 9 bases map to TRBD1. The CDR3 sequence is 16 residues long. Germline assignment: CDR1 SGHDT and CDR2 YYEEEE. V lost 4 bases and J lost 2; bases outside the gene matches: 7. DNA of the CDR3: TGTGCCAGCAGCCGGCCGGGACAGGGAGGCAATCAGCCCCAGCATTTT. Translation gives CASSRPGQGGNQPQHF.

The CDR3 DNA sequence: TGCAGCGTTGACAGGGGGGCCTATGGCTACACCTTC. As protein: CSVDRGAYGYTF. The chain links TRBV29-1 to TRBJ1-2, with 7 positions matching TRBD1. In germline, CDR1 is SQVTM, CDR2 ANQGSEA. Losses at the gene ends were 3 bases for V and 4 bases for J; bases not matched to a gene: 2. The CDR3 runs 12 residues.

The chain couples TRBV11-1 to TRBJ2-7, with D unresolved. V lost 1 base and J 0 bases, leaving 7 bases between the germline ends. Germline V gives CDR1 SGHAT, CDR2 FQDESV (reference sequence). The CDR3 covers 14 residues. CDR3: CASSLDRYSYEQYF. In DNA form, the CDR3 reads TGTGCCAGCAGCTTAGACAGATACTCCTACGAGCAGTACTTC.

This clone was found many times. The chain uses TRBV6-5 and TRBJ1-1, with 9 bases lining up with TRBD1. After removal of 7 bases from V and 10 bases from J, the junction contained 10 bases not matched to a gene. Germline CDR1 reads MNHEY; CDR2 reads SVGAGI. CDR3 length: 13 residues. CDR3 amino acids: CASTKQGASPAFF. CDR3 bases: TGTGCCAGCACCAAACAGGGGGCGAGTCCAGCTTTCTTT.

This clone appeared a few times. The J gene is TRBJ1-4, the V gene TRBV18; tentatively, D is TRBD1 (6 bases). The CDR3 has 14 residues. The V gene's germline CDR1 is KGHSH and CDR2 LQKENI. The V and J ends lost 5 bases and 5 bases respectively, with 12 bases between them. This CDR3 is CASSTLDSNEKLFF. Written as DNA, the CDR3 is TGTGCCAGCTCAACCCTGGACAGCAATGAAAAACTGTTTTTT.

Only a few counts were recorded for this clone. The J gene is TRBJ1-1, the V gene TRBV6-4, with 7 bases that match TRBD1. The V gene end was trimmed by 6 bases and the J gene end by 3 bases; junction bases not matched to a gene: 4. Germline V gene sequence: CDR1 MRHNA, CDR2 SNTAGT. The CDR3 sequence is 13 residues long. The CDR3 nucleotides read TGTGCCAGCAGAGACAGGGAGCACACTGAAGCTTTCTTT. This encodes CASRDREHTEAFF.